This T cell receptor (beta chain) was documented in a study of blood T cell repertoires in COVID-19 (dated by TCRdb to about 2020). Turning to the overall study: The collaborator samples originated in the United States, Italy and Spain and spanned the acute and convalescent phases of COVID-19. The material from the prospective study consisted of cDNA or gDNA derived from T cells, B-cell-depleted T cells, or PBMCs. Deeply sampled blood TCRbeta repertoires from subjects exposed to, actively infected with, or recovered from COVID-19 were included in the dataset. A freely available public database, intended as a resource for researchers studying the immune response to SARS-CoV-2, is where the repertoires were released. Samples were obtained from the ongoing ImmuneRACE study (first 160 participants) and from approximately 1,200 subjects provided by 6 global collaborators. The sample metadata nearly always contained a de-identified subject ID, COVID-19 status, age in years and sex. Where available, HLA class I and class II types were taken from metadata supplied by the sample provider and were not determined by assay-based typing. Results the study describes overall, beyond this receptor: The amount of clinical and demographic metadata varied by source and participant and was provided uncurated.

From the cysteine up to the phenylalanine, the CDR3 has a length of 12 residues. The retained sequence is limited to the CDR3, 36 bases, with the frame set at the first base. From the germline V gene, CDR1 is KGHSH and CDR2 is LQKENI. V loses 2 bases, J loses 7 bases, and the germline ends lie 6 bases apart. The immunoSEQ Assay, a bias-controlled multiplex PCR, was used to amplify TCRbeta CDR3 regions from genomic DNA. On the study's bioinformatics: Within the assay, amplification of reference gene primers was used to estimate how many nucleated cells each sample contained. To quantify the absolute abundance of each unique TCRbeta CDR3 rearrangement, sequence reads were collapsed and filtered. For each sample, productive Simpson clonality was calculated as the square root of Simpson's diversity index across productive rearrangements. Sourced from immuneACCESS, this table was stored by TCRdb with only in-frame sequences that have V and J called. A share of the clones is absent; for the studies checked, an unresolved V gene accounts for under half, and the remainder has no known explanation. V, J and clone size were drawn from that table, and D and trimming were deduced from the DNA. Here the sample has approximately 35,000 clones; about 87% occur a single time. Around 15% of the sample comes from the top ten.

As for this clone: What this receptor recognizes is not known. Base qualities are not at hand, and no much larger clone is one base apart.

Each collaborating institution followed its own protocols to collect whole blood in K2EDTA tubes. For TCRbeta analysis, collaborator samples were shipped as frozen whole blood, as isolated PBMCs, or as DNA extracted from either sample type. Sequenced: peripheral blood. The clonotype was recovered from a man in his 60s with active COVID-19. The chain couples TRBV18 to TRBJ2-1, with TRBD1 as a weak D call on 5 bases. The CDR3 reads CASSPDRNEQFF. Here is the DNA: TGTGCCAGCTCACCAGACAGAAATGAGCAGTTCTTC.